The 27 T cell receptor beta chains reported below all come from one sample, sequenced in a study of identical twins. TCRdb reanalysed the 5' RACE reads using MiXCR and keeps one entry per CDR3 protein. The repertoire holds 1.5 million to 2 million distinct CDR3 sequences, with about 32% as singletons. The specimen was cord blood. The receptor set was obtained from a newborn girl in good health.

The chain employs TRBV20-1 and TRBJ2-2; D is unresolved. Germline V CDR1 and CDR2: DFQATT, SNEGSKA (reference sequence). The V gene lost 4 bases and the J gene lost 0 bases, with 18 bases spanning the gap. The CDR3 is made up of 17 amino acids. CDR3 DNA: TGCAGTGCTACTCTTTTTTTGGGTTCCGCGAACACCGGGGAGCTGTTTTTT. As protein: CSATLFLGSANTGELFF.

The chain employs TRBV18 and TRBJ2-1, with 13 bases lining up with TRBD2. Unmatched junction bases numbered 4, after V lost 1 base and J lost 1 base. CDR1 and CDR2 (germline): KGHSH, LQKENI. The CDR3 is 18 residues long. CDR3: CASSPRTSGGLSYNEQFF. The CDR3 coding sequence is TGTGCCAGCTCACCACGGACTAGCGGGGGTCTTTCCTACAATGAGCAGTTCTTC.

V usage is TRBV2 and J usage is TRBJ2-3; TRBD2 matches at 7 bases. CDR3 length: 13 residues. Losses at the gene ends were 11 bases for V and 2 bases for J; bases not matched to a gene: 7. Germline V gives CDR1 SNHLY, CDR2 FYNNEI. This CDR3 is CARSRGVTDTQYF. The CDR3 nucleotides are TGTGCCCGTTCCCGGGGGGTCACAGATACGCAGTATTTT. Using reference TRBV2 and TRBJ2-3 for the parts outside the CDR3, the full variable domain is EPEVTQTPSHQVTQMGQEVILRCVPISNHLYFYWYRQILGQKVEFLVSFYNNEISEKSEIFDDQFSVERPDGSNFTLKIRSTKLEDSAMYFCARSRGVTDTQYFGPGTRLTVL.

There are a few counts of this clonotype. This chain uses TRBV28 with TRBJ2-1; a possible D gene is TRBD2 (5 bases). The germline gives CDR1 MDHEN, CDR2 SYDVKM. V lost 2 bases and J lost 4, with 12 bases in between. CDR3 size: 15 residues. For the CDR3, the DNA is TGTGCCAGCAGTTTAGTCCAGCGGATGTACAATGAGCAGTTCTTC. It codes for CASSLVQRMYNEQFF.

This clonotype was seen only a few times. The chain is built from TRBV12-3 or TRBV12-4 and TRBJ2-1, with D tentatively TRBD2 (6 bases). With 5 bases removed from V and 8 bases from J, the gap between germline ends came to 13 bases. The CDR3 sequence is 13 residues long. The CDR3 is CASSLGSPDEQFF. The CDR3 DNA follows: TGTGCCAGCAGTCTCGGGAGTCCCGATGAGCAGTTCTTC.

The V gene is TRBV20-1, the J gene TRBJ2-2; 12 bases agree with TRBD2. Germline assignment: CDR1 DFQATT and CDR2 SNEGSKA (reference sequence). Trimming removed 2 bases from V and 0 bases from J; junction bases left unmatched: 4. The CDR3 is 17 residues long. CDR3 protein: CSARPTSGGPNTGELFF. The CDR3 coding sequence is TGCAGTGCTAGACCGACTAGCGGGGGACCGAACACCGGGGAGCTGTTTTTT.

V and J are TRBV4-1 and TRBJ2-3; 13 bases agree with TRBD2. The CDR3 length is 20 residues. With V trimmed by 1 base and J by 0 bases, 10 bases remained unmatched. In germline, CDR1 is MGHRA, CDR2 YSYEKL. For the CDR3, the DNA is TGCGCCAGCAGCCAAGCGTCCGGGACTAGCGGGGTCATGAGCACAGATACGCAGTATTTT. Amino acids: CASSQASGTSGVMSTDTQYF.

This clonotype appeared a few times. V gene TRBV9 combines with J gene TRBJ1-1; 12 bases are a match to TRBD1. The CDR3 is made up of 18 amino acids. Germline CDR1 and CDR2: SGDLS and YYNGEE. V trimming: 3 bases; J trimming: 5 bases; junction bases outside the gene matches: 14. The CDR3 DNA is TGTGCCAGCAGCGGAGCCCGGGACAGGGGGCTTTTTTCTACTGAAGCTTTCTTT. Translated: CASSGARDRGLFSTEAFF.

This chain joins TRBV2 and TRBJ1-6; D perhaps matches TRBD1 (5 bases). V was pared by 4 bases and J by 0 bases, with 13 bases between. This CDR3 comprises 17 residues. Germline CDR1 is SNHLY and CDR2 is FYNNEI. The CDR3 loop is CASSVPTGGSYNSPLHF. The CDR3 nucleotides are TGTGCCAGCAGTGTCCCTACGGGGGGCTCCTATAATTCACCCCTCCACTTT. Using reference TRBV2 and TRBJ1-6 for the parts outside the CDR3, the full variable domain is EPEVTQTPSHQVTQMGQEVILRCVPISNHLYFYWYRQILGQKVEFLVSFYNNEISEKSEIFDDQFSVERPDGSNFTLKIRSTKLEDSAMYFCASSVPTGGSYNSPLHFGNGTRLTVT.

V and J are TRBV29-1 and TRBJ1-1; no reliable D call. The CDR3 runs 12 residues. Germline V gives CDR1 SQVTM, CDR2 ANQGSEA. Trimming cost V 4 bases and J 2 bases, with 8 bases left between them. The CDR3 nucleotides read TGCAGCGTTGCCCGTTCAAACACTGAAGCTTTCTTT. Amino acid sequence: CSVARSNTEAFF. Combining the CDR3 with reference TRBV29-1 and TRBJ1-1 gives the whole variable domain SAVISQKPSRDICQRGTSLTIQCQVDSQVTMMFWYRQQPGQSLTLIATANQGSEATYESGFVIDKFPISRPNLTFSTLTVSNMSPEDSSIYLCSVARSNTEAFFGQGTRLTVV.

There are a few counts of this clonotype. The V and J genes are TRBV12-3 or TRBV12-4 and TRBJ2-1, with 9 bases fitting TRBD1. CDR3 size: 15 residues. V lost 7 bases to trimming and J lost 3 bases; unmatched junction nucleotides: 7. The CDR3 coding sequence is TGTGCCAGCACCCCCGGGACAGGGCTCTACAATGAGCAGTTCTTC. Its protein product is CASTPGTGLYNEQFF.

The V and J genes are TRBV5-1 and TRBJ1-1; D is unresolved. Germline V gene sequence: CDR1 SGHRS, CDR2 YFSETQ. With 3 bases removed from V and 5 bases from J, the gap between germline ends came to 11 bases. This CDR3 spans 13 amino acids. The CDR3 here is CASSSVGETEAFF. The CDR3 DNA sequence: TGCGCCAGCAGCTCGGTGGGAGAAACTGAAGCTTTCTTT.

This clonotype appeared a few times. The chain is built from TRBV7-2 and TRBJ2-4; 7 positions agree with TRBD2. This CDR3 has 14 amino acids. Germline CDR1 and CDR2: SGHTA and FQGNSA. With V trimmed by 1 base and J by 13 bases, 10 bases remained unmatched. CDR3 sequence (DNA): TGTGCCAGCAGCTTAGGACTAGCTTTGGGGATGCAGTACTTC. Protein sequence: CASSLGLALGMQYF.

This clonotype has more than one count but fewer than ten. The J gene is TRBJ2-5, the V gene TRBV6-1; TRBD1 is a possible D gene (5 bases). Germline loops: CDR1 MNHNS, CDR2 SASEGT. The V end was cut by 3 bases, the J end by 11 bases, with 13 bases between. The CDR3 totals 12 residues. Here the CDR3 DNA reads TGTGCCAGCAGTGACGACAGTGTATCGCAGTACTTC. Translation: CASSDDSVSQYF.

In this sample, this clonotype turned up a few times. This chain links TRBV5-1 with TRBJ1-2, with TRBD1 matching 7 bases. There are 15 residues in the CDR3. Germline-derived CDR1 and CDR2 are SGHRS and YFSETQ. Losses at the gene ends were 0 bases for V and 5 bases for J; bases not matched to a gene: 7. The CDR3 region is CASSLGQDRRYGYTF. The CDR3 DNA sequence: TGCGCCAGCAGCTTGGGACAGGACAGGAGGTATGGCTACACCTTC.

This clonotype was seen a few times. The chain joins TRBV28 to TRBJ1-1; no definite D call. Looked up from germline, CDR1 is MDHEN and CDR2 is SYDVKM. Trimming took off 6 bases at V and 8 bases at J, with 10 bases between the two ends. The CDR3 extends over 11 amino acids. CDR3 DNA: TGTGCCAGCAGCTTGTTCCAAGAAGCTTTCTTT. Translation: CASSLFQEAFF.

The chain links TRBV7-9 to TRBJ2-1; possible D gene TRBD2, 5 bases. The germline V and J ends were trimmed by 7 bases and 8 bases, with 12 bases remaining between them. Looked up from germline, CDR1 is SEHNR and CDR2 is FQNEAQ (reference sequence). The CDR3 has 12 amino acids. The CDR3 bases are TGTGCCAGCATTGGGAGTAGGTATGAGCAGTTCTTC. Translation gives CASIGSRYEQFF. The full variable domain, completed using reference TRBV7-9 and TRBJ2-1, is DTGVSQNPRHKITKRGQNVTFRCDPISEHNRLYWYRQTLGQGPEFLTYFQNEAQLEKSRLLSDRFSAERPKGSFSTLEIQRTEQGDSAMYLCASIGSRYEQFFGPGTRLTVL.

V usage is TRBV20-1 and J usage is TRBJ2-5; tentative D call: TRBD2 (5 bases). The assigned J gene may be wrong: the sequence end matches TRBJ2-7 better. This CDR3 has 13 amino acids. Germline V CDR1 and CDR2: DFQATT, SNEGSKA (reference sequence). The CDR3 DNA reads as TGCAGTGCTAGATACGGAAGGGAGCACGAGCAGTACTTC. This encodes CSARYGREHEQYF.

This clonotype was detected ten times or more. V usage is TRBV21-1 and J usage is TRBJ2-1; TRBD2, the table's D call, was not compared with the DNA. TRBV21-1 is a pseudogene locus. There are 18 residues in the CDR3. The CDR3 reads CASSKEASGRAGSNEQFF. DNA for the CDR3: TGTGCCAGCAGCAAAGAAGCCAGCGGGAGGGCCGGAAGCAATGAGCAGTTCTTC.

The genes are TRBV20-1 and TRBJ2-1; the match to TRBD2 covers 7 bases. V shed 0 bases, J shed 0 bases, and the junction held 14 bases outside the gene matches. The CDR3 is made up of 19 amino acids. The V gene's germline CDR1 is DFQATT and CDR2 SNEGSKA (reference sequence). In DNA, the CDR3 is TGCAGTGCTAGAGATTTACTGGGGGGACTAACCATCTCCTACAATGAGCAGTTCTTC. Its translation is CSARDLLGGLTISYNEQFF.

The genes are TRBV20-1 and TRBJ2-1; 7 bases line up with TRBD1. Germline-derived CDR1 and CDR2 are DFQATT and SNEGSKA (reference sequence). The V and J ends lost 3 bases and 4 bases, in that order; junction bases with no gene match: 6. The CDR3 has 14 amino acids. The CDR3 nucleotides are TGCAGTGCTAGCAGGGGGAGAGGATACAATGAGCAGTTCTTC. This codes for CSASRGRGYNEQFF.

In this sample, this clonotype turned up a few times. The chain employs TRBV10-2 and TRBJ2-3; 10 bases line up with TRBD2. V was pared by 2 bases and J by 5 bases, with 4 bases of the junction left unmatched. The CDR3 covers 15 residues. CDR1 and CDR2 (germline): WSHSY, SAAADI. The CDR3 region is CASSEQRGGGDTQYF. The CDR3 DNA reads as TGCGCCAGCAGTGAGCAGCGGGGGGGCGGAGATACGCAGTATTTT.

The table lists this clonotype with a few counts. The gene calls are TRBV4-1 and TRBJ2-3; perhaps TRBD2 as D (6 bases). This CDR3 is built from 13 residues. V lost 8 bases, J lost 2 bases, and 11 bases lay in between. Per germline, CDR1 MGHRA and CDR2 YSYEKL. The CDR3 bases are TGCGCCAGCTGGGGACTCCACACAGATACGCAGTATTTT. This sequence encodes CASWGLHTDTQYF.

Remarks on this clonotype: A read error may explain this, as a much larger clone is one base away. The J gene is TRBJ1-2, the V gene TRBV6-6; no firm D call. This CDR3 is 15 amino acids long. CDR1 is MNHNY, CDR2 SVGAGI, per germline (reference sequence). Trimming cost V 2 bases and J 0 bases, with 10 bases left between them. CDR3 coding DNA: TGTGCCAGCAGTTACCGGCGGGTGACTAACTATGGCTACACCTTC. Amino acid sequence: CASSYRRVTNYGYTF.

This clonotype was counted a few times. The chain carries TRBV6-1 and TRBJ1-2, with D possibly being TRBD1 (5 bases). The length of the CDR3 is 15 residues. Germline V gene sequence: CDR1 MNHNS, CDR2 SASEGT. The V and J ends lost 6 bases and 4 bases respectively, with 18 bases between them. This chain's CDR3 is CASSEGPSSGYGYTF. In DNA, the CDR3 is TGTGCCAGCAGCGAGGGGCCCTCGTCCGGCTATGGCTACACCTTC.

The chain employs TRBV27 and TRBJ2-3; D is unresolved. Germline CDR1 MNHEY, CDR2 SMNVEV (reference sequence). V dropped 3 bases and J dropped 4 bases, with 11 bases sitting between them. This CDR3 has 14 amino acids. The CDR3 loop is CASSFFGGSDTQYF. Here the CDR3 DNA reads TGTGCCAGCAGTTTTTTCGGTGGTTCAGATACGCAGTATTTT.

The CDR3 nucleotides are TGTGCCAGCAGTACACAGGGGGGAAGAAACACCATATATTTT. This translates into CASSTQGGRNTIYF. The J gene is TRBJ1-3, the V gene TRBV6-5; 8 positions agree with TRBD1. There are 14 residues in the CDR3. V shed 5 bases and J 5 bases; nucleotides not matched to a gene: 5. The germline gives CDR1 MNHEY, CDR2 SVGAGI.